These 21 T cell receptor beta chains share one sample of origin, sequenced in a study of a mutant IDH1 vaccine in newly diagnosed glioma. Assay: immunoSEQ multiplex PCR; the TCRdb copy retains only in-frame clones and omits some. The data contain some 48,000 clones, less than 80% of them seen just once; the ten biggest clones take up 10% to 15%. These TCRs' antigens remain unknown. The time point is: week 35, safety follow-up. Topical imiquimod accompanied each vaccine dose, which consisted of 300 ug of mutant IDH1 20-mer peptide. The source material was PBMCs, sampled from a glioma patient whose treatment included an IDH1 peptide vaccine. These receptors were obtained from a man in his forties or fifties with glioma.

V gene TRBV5-1 combines with J gene TRBJ2-5; maybe TRBD2 (6 bases). Trimming removed 4 bases from V and 5 bases from J, with 15 bases in between. Germline V lookup: CDR1 SGHRS, CDR2 YFSETQ. CDR3 length equals 14 residues. The CDR3 DNA reads TGCGCCAGCAGCACCTTCGGGAGTCCCGAGACCCAGTACTTC. Amino acids: CASSTFGSPETQYF.

The rearrangement joins TRBV10-1 to TRBJ2-1; unclear D gene. V was trimmed by 8 bases and J by 3 bases, leaving 5 bases between them. In germline, CDR1 is WNHNN, CDR2 SYGVQD (reference sequence). CDR3 length: 11 amino acids. The CDR3, as DNA: TGCGCCAGCGCTTTCTACAATGAGCAGTTCTTC. Amino acids: CASAFYNEQFF.

Here the CDR3 reads CASSQGGGNTADTQYF. DNA of the CDR3: TGTGCCAGCAGCCAAGGAGGCGGGAACACGGCAGATACGCAGTATTTT. V and J are TRBV4-2 and TRBJ2-3, with D maybe TRBD2 (6 bases). The V gene's germline CDR1 is LGHNA and CDR2 YNFKEQ. Between the trimmed V and J ends, which lost 1 base and 4 bases, there was a span of 15 bases. The CDR3 contains 16 residues.

This clone came up once. The V and J genes are TRBV9 and TRBJ1-4, with TRBD1 identical over 9 bases. From germline, CDR1 is SGDLS and CDR2 YYNGEE. The ends lost 2 bases at V and 7 bases at J; junction bases unmatched: 3. This CDR3 comprises 14 residues. DNA of the CDR3: TGTGCCAGCAGCGTGGGACAGGGTGGTGAAAAACTGTTTTTT. It is translated as CASSVGQGGEKLFF.

This clone has more than one count but fewer than ten. The CDR3 protein is CASRDSGGPSNYGYTF. In DNA, the CDR3 is TGTGCCAGCCGAGATAGTGGAGGGCCTTCTAACTATGGCTACACCTTC. The chain has TRBV2 and TRBJ1-2, with D uncertain. V gave up 8 bases and J gave up 0 bases, with 19 bases separating them. CDR3 length: 16 residues. Per germline, CDR1 SNHLY and CDR2 FYNNEI.

The chain has TRBV2 and TRBJ1-5; perhaps TRBD1 as D (5 bases). CDR3 length: 14 amino acids. The V gene's germline CDR1 is SNHLY and CDR2 FYNNEI. The V end lost 3 bases, the J end lost 5 bases, and 11 bases lay between the germline ends. CDR3 nucleotide sequence: TGTGCCAGCAGTGATCTGGGGGGGTATCAGCCCCAGCATTTT. Protein: CASSDLGGYQPQHF.

J is TRBJ2-1 and V is TRBV5-1, with D possibly matching TRBD2 (6 bases). This CDR3 region has 15 residues. Germline CDR1 reads SGHRS; CDR2 reads YFSETQ. V was cut by 0 bases and J by 3 bases, with 10 bases left in between. The CDR3 protein is CASSLEAGIYNEQFF. CDR3 DNA: TGCGCCAGCAGCTTGGAAGCGGGTATCTACAATGAGCAGTTCTTC.

The count of this clone is one. The rearrangement uses TRBV10-3 and TRBJ2-3; 9 bases align to TRBD2. The CDR3 length is 16 residues. After removal of 3 bases from V and 2 bases from J, the junction contained 6 bases not matched to a gene. Germline CDR1 ENHRY, CDR2 SYGVKD. The DNA of the CDR3 is TGTGCCATCAGTGATCTCGGCGGGAGGGCCACAGATACGCAGTATTTT. Translated: CAISDLGGRATDTQYF.

The chain joins TRBV6-1 to TRBJ2-1; TRBD2 matches at 7 bases. The CDR3 contains 15 residues. Per the germline V gene, CDR1 is MNHNS and CDR2 is SASEGT. V dropped 2 bases and J dropped 10; count of bases not matched to a gene: 11. The CDR3 DNA reads TGTGCCAGCAGTGAACTGAGCGCGGGAGTAGAGGAGCAGTTCTTC. This translates into CASSELSAGVEEQFF.

The chain uses TRBV29-1 and TRBJ1-1; 7 bases map to TRBD1. Germline assignment: CDR1 SQVTM and CDR2 ANQGSEA. V shed 4 bases and J 4 bases; nucleotides not matched to a gene: 3. The CDR3 extends over 12 amino acids. The CDR3 protein is CSVGAGGTEAFF. The CDR3 DNA sequence: TGCAGCGTTGGGGCAGGGGGCACTGAAGCTTTCTTT.

This clone was found a few times. This chain links TRBV11-2 with TRBJ1-5, with D uncertain. There are 14 residues in the CDR3. CDR1 and CDR2 from the germline V gene are SGHAT and FQNNGV. Trimming took off 3 bases at V and 2 bases at J, with 8 bases between the two ends. The CDR3 loop reads CASSLGWGNQPQHF. The CDR3 DNA reads as TGTGCCAGCAGCTTGGGGTGGGGCAATCAGCCCCAGCATTTT. Complete variable domain (other parts from reference TRBV11-2 and TRBJ1-5): EAGVAQSPRYKIIEKRQSVAFWCNPISGHATLYWYQQILGQGPKLLIQFQNNGVVDDSQLPKDRFSAERLKGVDSTLKIQPAKLEDSAVYLCASSLGWGNQPQHFGDGTRLSIL.

The rearrangement joins TRBV18 to TRBJ2-5; D remains ambiguous. CDR1 is KGHSH and CDR2 is LQKENI in the germline V gene. V lost 2 bases to trimming and J lost 1 base, with 5 bases between them. The CDR3 covers 13 residues. CDR3 in amino acids: CASSPVSQETQYF. The CDR3 nucleotides read TGTGCCAGCTCACCAGTCAGCCAAGAGACCCAGTACTTC.

V usage is TRBV28 and J usage is TRBJ1-4, with 7 bases that match TRBD1. The trim removed 8 bases at V and 0 bases at J, leaving 9 bases unmatched. There are 16 residues in the CDR3. The germline gives CDR1 MDHEN, CDR2 SYDVKM. The CDR3 DNA reads as TGTGCCAGCTTGGACAGGAGCCATGCAACTAATGAAAAACTGTTTTTT. It encodes CASLDRSHATNEKLFF.

Only one count was recorded for this clone. This rearrangement joins TRBV4-1 to TRBJ2-2, with TRBD1 matching 7 bases. V shed 4 bases, J shed 4 bases, and the junction held 6 bases outside the gene matches. This CDR3 comprises 15 residues. The germline V gene encodes CDR1 MGHRA and CDR2 YSYEKL. The CDR3 DNA reads as TGCGCCAGCAGCCTAATACAGGGGACCACCGGGGAGCTGTTTTTT. Its protein product is CASSLIQGTTGELFF.

This rearrangement joins TRBV4-1 to TRBJ2-3, with D possibly being TRBD2 (6 bases). Per germline, CDR1 MGHRA and CDR2 YSYEKL. The ends were cut back, 5 bases at V and 5 bases at J, with 17 bases in the middle. This CDR3 has 15 amino acids. CDR3 amino acids: CASSWASEGRDTQYF. The CDR3 DNA reads as TGCGCCAGCAGCTGGGCTAGCGAGGGAAGAGATACGCAGTATTTT.

The chain combines TRBV10-2 with TRBJ2-4; the D is unclear. Trimming stripped 0 bases from V and 3 bases from J, with 12 bases between. CDR3 length: 16 amino acids. The germline CDR1 and CDR2 sequences are WSHSY and SAAADI. DNA for the CDR3: TGCGCCAGCAGTGAGTCACAAGTCCCCCTCAAAAACATTCAGTACTTC. Encoded protein: CASSESQVPLKNIQYF.

The chain has TRBV27 and TRBJ2-1, with 10 bases aligning to TRBD1. CDR1 is MNHEY, CDR2 SMNVEV, per germline (reference sequence). V gave up 4 bases and J gave up 8 bases; unmatched junction bases: 8. The CDR3 length is 15 residues. In DNA, the CDR3 is TGTGCCAGCAGTTCTGGGACAGGGGATTTCGATGAGCAGTTCTTC. Translating gives CASSSGTGDFDEQFF.

The chain carries TRBV28 and TRBJ1-1, with D possibly matching TRBD1 (5 bases). Trimming took off 2 bases at V and 0 bases at J, with 13 bases between the two ends. This CDR3 is built from 16 residues. Germline V gene data show CDR1 as MDHEN and CDR2 as SYDVKM. The CDR3 loop reads CASSLRQGRMNTEAFF. The CDR3 DNA is TGTGCCAGCAGTTTAAGGCAGGGTCGGATGAACACTGAAGCTTTCTTT.

This chain links TRBV10-3 with TRBJ1-5; D gene uncertain. Germline V gene sequence: CDR1 ENHRY, CDR2 SYGVKD. The length of the CDR3 is 14 residues. With 0 bases removed from V and 4 bases from J, the gap between germline ends came to 7 bases. Written as DNA, the CDR3 is TGTGCCATCAGTGAGTCGCCAGGAAATCAGCCCCAGCATTTT. The encoded protein is CAISESPGNQPQHF.

The V gene is TRBV19, the J gene TRBJ2-5; D is possibly TRBD1 or TRBD2 (5 bases each). There are 13 residues in the CDR3. V was clipped by 10 bases and J by 7 bases, with 19 bases between them. Germline-derived CDR1 and CDR2 are LNHDA and SQIVND (reference sequence). This CDR3 is CATTPGPAGTQYF. The CDR3 DNA sequence: TGTGCCACTACACCGGGGCCCGCAGGGACCCAGTACTTC.

The chain uses TRBV11-3 and TRBJ2-6, with D possibly being TRBD1 or TRBD2 (6 bases each). The CDR3 length is 14 residues. Germline V CDR1 and CDR2: SGHNT, YENEEA. The V gene lost 9 bases and the J gene lost 2 bases, with 11 bases spanning the gap. The CDR3 DNA is TGTGCCAGTTCGGGGGCGGCTGGGGCCAACGTCCTGACTTTC. Translation gives CASSGAAGANVLTF.